This entry is about one TCR beta chain. The germline gives CDR1 SGHRS, CDR2 YFSETQ. The CDR3 consists of 14 residues. J gave up 0 bases and V 5 bases, and 2 bases lay outside the gene matches. Profiling relied on immunoSEQ multiplex PCR, and the TCRdb table lists in-frame clones only, not all of them. The sample consists of 71,000 or so clones, more than 75% of them appearing once. The data were taken from a study of radiotherapy plus CTLA-4 blockade in lung cancer. The J gene is TRBJ2-1, the V gene TRBV5-1; 7 nucleotides align to TRBD2. The sequence derives from a human donor with non-small cell lung cancer who had stable disease on radiotherapy plus ipilimumab. Sequences were derived from peripheral blood, sampled from a patient treated with radiotherapy plus ipilimumab. The CDR3 region is CASRRTSSYNEQFF. Written as DNA, the CDR3 is TGCGCCAGCAGAAGGACTAGCTCCTACAATGAGCAGTTCTTC.